This T cell receptor beta chain was identified during a study of CXCR3-negative and CXCR3-positive naive CD8 T cells. The CDR3 covers 14 residues. Germline V gives CDR1 SEHNR, CDR2 FQNEAQ (reference sequence). Study conclusions and caveats: Hydrophobicity was higher for TRB CDR3s found in CXCR3-positive naive cells than in CXCR3-negative naive cells. Similar TRBV-TRBJ usage characterized naive CXCR3-negative and CXCR3-positive cells; memory cells differed.

5' RACE with UMI labels generated the TRB cDNA libraries. TCRdb reprocessed the 5' RACE reads and stores each CDR3 protein as one record, lacking DNA. The listing contains roughly 93,000 distinct CDR3 sequences. Notes on this clonotype: Its target is not known.

CD45RO-CCR7+CD27+CD95- cells counted as naive CD8+ T cells. The clonotype was recovered from a human donor in good health. Some clones in this sample may be carry-over from other donors' samples. The rearrangement links TRBV7-9 to TRBJ2-5; TCRdb calls TRBD1, which cannot be checked without DNA. Input material: naive CXCR3+ CD8+ T cells from blood. Subset noted: CD45RO-CCR7+CD27+CD95- naive CD8+ T cells expressing CXCR3 (TNR3+). The CDR3 sequence is CASSSQTGEETQYF.